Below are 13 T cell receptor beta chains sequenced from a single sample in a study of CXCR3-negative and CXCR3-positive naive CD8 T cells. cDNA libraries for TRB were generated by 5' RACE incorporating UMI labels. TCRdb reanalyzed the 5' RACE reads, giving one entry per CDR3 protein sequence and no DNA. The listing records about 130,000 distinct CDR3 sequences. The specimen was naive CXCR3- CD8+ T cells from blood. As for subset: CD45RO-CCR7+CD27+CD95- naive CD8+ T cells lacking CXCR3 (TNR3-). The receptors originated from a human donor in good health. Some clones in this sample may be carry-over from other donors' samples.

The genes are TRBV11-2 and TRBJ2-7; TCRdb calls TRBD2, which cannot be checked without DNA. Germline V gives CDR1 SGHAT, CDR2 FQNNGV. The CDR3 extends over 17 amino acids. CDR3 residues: CASSLDFGVAGRYEQYF.

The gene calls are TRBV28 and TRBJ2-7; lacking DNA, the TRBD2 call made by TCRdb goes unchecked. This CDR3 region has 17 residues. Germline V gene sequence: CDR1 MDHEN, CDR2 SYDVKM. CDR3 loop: CASSLSGLAGGPYEQYF.

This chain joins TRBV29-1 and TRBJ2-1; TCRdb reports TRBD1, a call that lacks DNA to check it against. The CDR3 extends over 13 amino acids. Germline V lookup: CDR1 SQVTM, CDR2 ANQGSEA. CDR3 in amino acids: CSAHPGKSYEQFF.

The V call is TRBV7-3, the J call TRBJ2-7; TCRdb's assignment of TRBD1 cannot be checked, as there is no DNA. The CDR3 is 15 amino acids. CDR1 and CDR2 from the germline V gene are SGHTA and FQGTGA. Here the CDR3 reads CASSQRGRDNYEQYF. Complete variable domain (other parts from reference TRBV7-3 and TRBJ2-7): GAGVSQTPSNKVTEKGKYVELRCDPISGHTALYWYRQSLGQGPEFLIYFQGTGAADDSGLPNDRFFAVRPEGSVSTLKIQRTERGDSAVYLCASSQRGRDNYEQYFGPGTRLTVT.

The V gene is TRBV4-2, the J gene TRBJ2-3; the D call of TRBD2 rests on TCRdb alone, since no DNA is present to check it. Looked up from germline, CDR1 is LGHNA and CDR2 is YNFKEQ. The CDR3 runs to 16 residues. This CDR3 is CASSQGLAGGPDTQYF.

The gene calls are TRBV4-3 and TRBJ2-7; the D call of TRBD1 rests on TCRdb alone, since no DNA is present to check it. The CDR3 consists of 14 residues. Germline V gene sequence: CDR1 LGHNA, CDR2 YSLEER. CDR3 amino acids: CASSQDRTGHEQYF.

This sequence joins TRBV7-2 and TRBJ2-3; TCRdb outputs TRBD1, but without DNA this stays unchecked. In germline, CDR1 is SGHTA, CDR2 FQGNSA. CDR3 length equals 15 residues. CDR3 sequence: CASSLGQGPQDTQYF.

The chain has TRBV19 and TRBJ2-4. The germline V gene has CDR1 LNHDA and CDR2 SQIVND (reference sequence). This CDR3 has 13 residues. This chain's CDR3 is CASTNSWTGIQYF.

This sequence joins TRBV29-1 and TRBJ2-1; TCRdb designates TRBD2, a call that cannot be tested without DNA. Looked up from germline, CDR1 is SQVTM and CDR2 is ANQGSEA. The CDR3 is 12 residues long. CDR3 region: CSAAGSYNEQFF.

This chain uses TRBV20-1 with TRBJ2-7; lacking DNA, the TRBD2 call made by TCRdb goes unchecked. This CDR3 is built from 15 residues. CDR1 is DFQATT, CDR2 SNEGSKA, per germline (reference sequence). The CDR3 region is CSAVYPSGHPYEQYF.

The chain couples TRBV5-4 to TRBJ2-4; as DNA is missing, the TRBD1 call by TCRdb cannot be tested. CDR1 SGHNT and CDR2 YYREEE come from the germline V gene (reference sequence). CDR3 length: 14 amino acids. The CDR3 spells CASSLGQEKNIQYF.

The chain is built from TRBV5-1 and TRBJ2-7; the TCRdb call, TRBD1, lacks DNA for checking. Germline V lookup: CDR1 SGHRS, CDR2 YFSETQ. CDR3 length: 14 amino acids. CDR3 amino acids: CASSTDFPPYEQYF.

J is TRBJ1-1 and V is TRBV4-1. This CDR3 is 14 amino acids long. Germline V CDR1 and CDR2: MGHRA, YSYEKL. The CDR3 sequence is CASSQWRENTEAFF.